Listed here are 31 T cell receptor beta chains from one sample, sequenced in a study of technical replicates of blood from a handful of donors. Sequenced by immunoSEQ multiplex PCR; TCRdb stores in-frame clones only, minus some. The top ten hold 0.34% of the sample, which has roughly 72,000 clones, approximately 96% seen once. The material sequenced was T cells isolated from PBMCs. These receptors all come from a human donor in good health.

The chain combines TRBV30 with TRBJ2-1; D unclear. V was cut by 0 bases and J by 4 bases, with 4 bases left in between. This CDR3 spans 12 amino acids. Per germline, CDR1 GTSNPN and CDR2 SVGIG (reference sequence). The CDR3 nucleotides are TGTGCCTGGAGTGTAGCATACAATGAGCAGTTCTTC. Translating it yields CAWSVAYNEQFF.

V and J are TRBV7-6 and TRBJ2-1, with 13 bases aligning to TRBD2. The CDR3 has 16 amino acids. Germline CDR1 reads SGHVS; CDR2 reads FNYEAQ. The V and J ends lost 5 bases and 10 bases, in that order; junction bases with no gene match: 11. The CDR3: CASSGILAGGPMEQFF. The CDR3, as DNA: TGTGCCAGCAGCGGGATACTAGCGGGAGGGCCAATGGAGCAGTTCTTC.

The chain recombines TRBV9 with TRBJ2-7, with 8 nucleotides matching TRBD1. Germline-derived CDR1 and CDR2 are SGDLS and YYNGEE. This CDR3 contains 15 residues. Losses at the gene ends were 7 bases for V and 0 bases for J; bases not matched to a gene: 9. The DNA of the CDR3 is TGTGCCAGCTCCCTCCGGGACAGGAGCTCCTACGAGCAGTACTTC. Its protein is CASSLRDRSSYEQYF.

The chain combines TRBV30 with TRBJ2-2, with a tentative D call TRBD1 (6 bases). CDR3 length: 15 residues. Germline V gene sequence: CDR1 GTSNPN, CDR2 SVGIG (reference sequence). V gave up 2 bases and J gave up 5 bases, with 15 bases separating them. The CDR3 DNA reads as TGTGCCTGGAGTACTGGCAGGGGTCGTACCGGGGAGCTGTTTTTT. Translating it yields CAWSTGRGRTGELFF.

The genes are TRBV7-8 and TRBJ2-7, with 7 positions matching TRBD1. Per germline, CDR1 SGHVS and CDR2 FQNEAQ. The CDR3 consists of 14 residues. V shed 1 base, J shed 2 bases, and the junction held 2 bases outside the gene matches. The CDR3 bases are TGTGCCAGCAGCTTAGGACAGGGTGCCTACGAGCAGTACTTC. This encodes CASSLGQGAYEQYF.

Here the CDR3 DNA reads TGTGCCAGCAGTGACACTAGCGACACTAGCACAGATACGCAGTATTTT. It codes for CASSDTSDTSTDTQYF. The gene calls are TRBV2 and TRBJ2-3; 7 positions match TRBD2. Trimming took 3 bases from V and 0 from J; bases not matched to a gene: 6. Germline CDR1 reads SNHLY; CDR2 reads FYNNEI. The CDR3 contains 16 residues.

The chain uses TRBV4-3 and TRBJ2-7, with D perhaps matching TRBD1 (5 bases). Germline assignment: CDR1 LGHNA and CDR2 YSLEER. The CDR3 sequence is 15 residues long. Between the trimmed V and J ends, which lost 4 bases and 3 bases, there was a span of 16 bases. CDR3 bases: TGCGCCAGCAGCCGGGGTCAAGGGGCCAACTACGAGCAGTACTTC. Translating it yields CASSRGQGANYEQYF.

The chain has TRBV25-1 and TRBJ1-2, with TRBD1 matching 8 bases. The CDR3 consists of 15 residues. V was clipped by 6 bases and J by 6 bases; unmatched bases: 12. From germline, CDR1 is MGHDK and CDR2 SYGVNS. Here the CDR3 DNA reads TGTGCCAGCAGCTTGAGAGAACAGGGGGGGGATGGCTACACCTTC. It codes for CASSLREQGGDGYTF.

The gene calls are TRBV29-1 and TRBJ1-2, with D possibly matching TRBD1 (5 bases). Germline V lookup: CDR1 SQVTM, CDR2 ANQGSEA. The CDR3 runs 16 residues. V was pared by 3 bases and J by 2 bases, with 19 bases between. In nucleotides, the CDR3 is TGCAGCGTTGACGGGGGGGAGGCAGGCAGCAACTATGGCTACACCTTC. Its translation is CSVDGGEAGSNYGYTF.

V is TRBV4-2 and J is TRBJ1-5; 8 bases line up with TRBD1. The CDR3 sequence is 14 residues long. The trim removed 3 bases at V and 6 bases at J, leaving 4 bases unmatched. Germline lookup yields CDR1 LGHNA and CDR2 YNFKEQ. The CDR3 bases are TGTGCCAGCAGCCAGGACAGGGAGATTCAGCCCCAGCATTTT. Translated, it gives CASSQDREIQPQHF.

The chain has TRBV7-6 and TRBJ2-7, with D maybe TRBD2 (5 bases). Trimming left V 5 bases short and J 4 bases short, with 18 bases between. CDR3 length: 15 amino acids. The germline V gene encodes CDR1 SGHVS and CDR2 FNYEAQ. The CDR3 protein is CASSRTRTRGYEQYF. CDR3 DNA sequence: TGTGCCAGCAGCCGTACAAGGACTCGAGGTTACGAGCAGTACTTC.

The J gene is TRBJ2-7, the V gene TRBV9; TRBD2 might be the D (5 bases). Germline values: CDR1 SGDLS, CDR2 YYNGEE. CDR3 length equals 17 residues. V was clipped by 4 bases and J by 4 bases, with 24 bases between them. This chain's CDR3 is CASSLGAPPTMGYEQYF. The CDR3 nucleotides are TGTGCCAGCAGCTTAGGTGCCCCCCCGACTATGGGGTACGAGCAGTACTTC.

The V call is TRBV29-1, the J call TRBJ1-2; D unclear. The V gene lost 2 bases and the J gene lost 6 bases, with 16 bases spanning the gap. CDR3 length: 14 residues. Looked up from germline, CDR1 is SQVTM and CDR2 is ANQGSEA. The CDR3 spells CSVEKESRLDGYTF. CDR3 DNA: TGCAGCGTTGAAAAGGAGAGTCGATTAGATGGCTACACCTTC.

Here the CDR3 DNA reads TGTGCCAGCAGTTACTCTCAGGGGATCTTCACAGATACGCAGTATTTT. Residues: CASSYSQGIFTDTQYF. The rearrangement links TRBV6-5 to TRBJ2-3; D is possibly TRBD1 (6 bases). Germline V gene data show CDR1 as MNHEY and CDR2 as SVGAGI. Trimming stripped 0 bases from V and 2 bases from J, with 12 bases between. This CDR3 has 16 residues.

The rearrangement uses TRBV13 and TRBJ2-3; a weak D match, TRBD1 (7 bases). V shed 3 bases and J shed 2 bases, with 12 bases lying between them. This CDR3 spans 15 amino acids. Germline V gene sequence: CDR1 PRHDT, CDR2 FYEKMQ (reference sequence). The CDR3 nucleotides read TGTGCCAGCAGCTTTCACAGGGGACTCACAGATACGCAGTATTTT. It translates to CASSFHRGLTDTQYF.

The chain recombines TRBV27 with TRBJ1-2; D possibly corresponds to TRBD1 (5 bases). Trimming removed 1 base from V and 7 bases from J, with 13 bases in between. The CDR3 runs to 14 residues. CDR1 and CDR2 (germline): MNHEY, SMNVEV (reference sequence). DNA of the CDR3: TGTGCCAGCAGTTTATTAGGGAGCGGGGGTGGCTACACCTTC. As protein: CASSLLGSGGGYTF.

This chain uses TRBV28 with TRBJ1-2, with a weak D call TRBD1 (6 bases). The CDR3 contains 15 residues. The germline V gene encodes CDR1 MDHEN and CDR2 SYDVKM. The V end lost 2 bases, the J end lost 0 bases, and 10 bases lay between the germline ends. DNA for the CDR3: TGTGCCAGCAGTTTAAGGGGGATAGCTAACTATGGCTACACCTTC. Translation gives CASSLRGIANYGYTF.

The count of this clone is one. This sequence joins TRBV13 and TRBJ2-2; 7 bases match TRBD2. V was clipped by 3 bases and J by 4 bases; unmatched bases: 2. Per the germline V gene, CDR1 is PRHDT and CDR2 is FYEKMQ (reference sequence). The CDR3 sequence is 14 residues long. CDR3 amino acids: CASSLGLPTGELFF. CDR3 nucleotides: TGTGCCAGCAGCTTGGGACTACCCACCGGGGAGCTGTTTTTT.

The chain joins TRBV27 to TRBJ2-7; D is perhaps TRBD2 (6 bases). CDR1 MNHEY and CDR2 SMNVEV come from the germline V gene (reference sequence). CDR3 size: 15 residues. Trimming left V 6 bases short and J 3 bases short, with 18 bases between. The DNA for the CDR3 is TGTGCCAGCAGCGGAGCAGGAGGGAGGAGCTACGAGCAGTACTTC. Protein: CASSGAGGRSYEQYF.

This clone was recorded only once. The V gene is TRBV5-1, the J gene TRBJ2-7, with 8 bases matching TRBD1. The germline gives CDR1 SGHRS, CDR2 YFSETQ. V gave up 4 bases and J gave up 8 bases; unmatched junction bases: 11. This CDR3 spans 14 amino acids. CDR3 nucleotides: TGCGCCAGCAGCCATGGACAGGGTCCTTCAAAGCAGTACTTC. This codes for CASSHGQGPSKQYF.

As to this clone: Its ends do not fully match the called genes, so a read error is possible. This chain joins TRBV7-7 and TRBJ2-5; 9 nucleotides line up with TRBD1. CDR1 is SSHAT and CDR2 is FNYEAQ in the germline V gene (reference sequence). CDR3 size: 14 residues. CDR3 sequence (DNA): TGTGCTAGCAGCTTCAACAGGGGGCTGGAGACCCAGTACTTC. Encoded protein: CASSFNRGLETQYF.

The chain links TRBV10-3 to TRBJ2-3; 12 nucleotides agree with TRBD2. Looked up from germline, CDR1 is ENHRY and CDR2 is SYGVKD. Trimming removed 2 bases from V and 5 bases from J; junction bases left unmatched: 2. The CDR3 spans 15 residues. CDR3 nucleotides: TGTGCCATCAGTGAGACTAGCGGGAGGATAGATACGCAGTATTTT. Translation: CAISETSGRIDTQYF.

The V and J genes are TRBV9 and TRBJ2-3; 10 positions agree with TRBD2. With V trimmed by 0 bases and J by 5 bases, 6 bases remained unmatched. CDR1 SGDLS and CDR2 YYNGEE come from the germline V gene. This CDR3 is built from 16 residues. In DNA form, the CDR3 reads TGTGCCAGCAGCGTAGTGCTAGCGGGAGTCGGAGATACGCAGTATTTT. This codes for CASSVVLAGVGDTQYF.

V gene TRBV2 combines with J gene TRBJ2-6; D may be TRBD2 (5 bases). The CDR3 sequence is 14 residues long. The V end was cut by 7 bases, the J end by 6 bases, with 13 bases between. Germline CDR1 and CDR2: SNHLY and FYNNEI. The CDR3 here is CASNEEAEANVLTF. The CDR3, as DNA: TGTGCCAGCAATGAGGAGGCGGAGGCCAACGTCCTGACTTTC.

This clone appeared once. The chain employs TRBV15 and TRBJ2-5, with 8 bases that match TRBD1. The CDR3 runs to 16 residues. V lost 0 bases, J lost 1 base, and 4 bases stayed unmatched. Germline V lookup: CDR1 LNHNV, CDR2 YYDKDF (reference sequence). The chain's CDR3 is CATSRDQGAGQETQYF. The CDR3 DNA follows: TGTGCCACCAGCAGAGATCAGGGGGCTGGCCAAGAGACCCAGTACTTC.

The CDR3 is CASSLQASANYGYTF. The CDR3 coding sequence is TGTGCCAGCAGCTTGCAAGCCTCGGCTAACTATGGCTACACCTTC. The chain has TRBV5-6 and TRBJ1-2; D not resolved. The CDR3 spans 15 residues. The germline CDR1 and CDR2 sequences are SGHDT and YYEEEE. Trimming took off 1 base at V and 0 bases at J, with 10 bases between the two ends.

CDR3 region: CASSKMGLDEQFF. In DNA, the CDR3 is TGTGCCAGCAGCAAGATGGGACTAGATGAGCAGTTCTTC. The chain is built from TRBV21-1 and TRBJ2-1; the table calls TRBD2, which could not be checked here. TRBV21-1 is a listed pseudogene. CDR3 length: 13 residues.

This clone showed up just once. The CDR3 region has the DNA TGCAGCGTTGAAGTCAGGGCTAGCACAGATACGCAGTATTTT. Translating gives CSVEVRASTDTQYF. This rearrangement joins TRBV29-1 to TRBJ2-3, with a tentative D call TRBD1 (5 bases). Germline CDR1 is SQVTM and CDR2 is ANQGSEA. V lost 1 base and J 0 bases, leaving 8 bases between the germline ends. This CDR3 is built from 14 residues.

This clone was seen a single time. The chain employs TRBV5-1 and TRBJ2-1; D possibly corresponds to TRBD1 (6 bases). The CDR3 length is 15 residues. Germline values: CDR1 SGHRS, CDR2 YFSETQ. V was cut by 4 bases and J by 0 bases, with 11 bases left in between. CDR3 nucleotide sequence: TGCGCCAGCAGCGAGGGACAAAACTCCTACAATGAGCAGTTCTTC. Protein: CASSEGQNSYNEQFF.

This rearrangement joins TRBV7-9 to TRBJ1-1; 10 bases line up with TRBD1. V trimming: 0 bases; J trimming: 3 bases; junction bases outside the gene matches: 1. CDR1 is SEHNR and CDR2 is FQNEAQ in the germline V gene (reference sequence). CDR3 size: 15 residues. The DNA for the CDR3 is TGTGCCAGCAGCTTAGCAGGACAGGGGGACACTGAAGCTTTCTTT. It translates to CASSLAGQGDTEAFF.

The V call is TRBV9, the J call TRBJ1-1, with D possibly matching TRBD1 (5 bases). Germline loops: CDR1 SGDLS, CDR2 YYNGEE. V was cut by 3 bases and J by 4 bases, with 19 bases left in between. There are 16 residues in the CDR3. CDR3 in DNA: TGTGCCAGCAGCGGGGGGAGGGACGTTGCTGGCACTGAAGCTTTCTTT. It specifies CASSGGRDVAGTEAFF. Filled out from reference TRBV9 and TRBJ1-1, the complete variable domain reads DSGVTQTPKHLITATGQRVTLRCSPRSGDLSVYWYQQSLDQGLQFLIQYYNGEERAKGNILERFSAQQFPDLHSELNLSSLELGDSALYFCASSGGRDVAGTEAFFGQGTRLTVV.